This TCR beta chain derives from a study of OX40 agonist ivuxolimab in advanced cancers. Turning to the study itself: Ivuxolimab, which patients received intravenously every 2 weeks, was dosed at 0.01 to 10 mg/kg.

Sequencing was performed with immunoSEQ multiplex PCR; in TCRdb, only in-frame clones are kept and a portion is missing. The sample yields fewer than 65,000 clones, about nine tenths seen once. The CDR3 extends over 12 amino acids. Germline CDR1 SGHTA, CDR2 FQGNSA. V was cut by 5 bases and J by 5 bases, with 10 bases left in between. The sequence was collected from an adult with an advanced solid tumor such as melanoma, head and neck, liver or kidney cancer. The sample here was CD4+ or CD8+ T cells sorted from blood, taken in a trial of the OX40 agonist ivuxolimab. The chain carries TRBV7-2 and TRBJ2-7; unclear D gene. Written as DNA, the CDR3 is TGTGCCAGCAGCCCTTACACCGACGAGCAGTACTTC. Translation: CASSPYTDEQYF.